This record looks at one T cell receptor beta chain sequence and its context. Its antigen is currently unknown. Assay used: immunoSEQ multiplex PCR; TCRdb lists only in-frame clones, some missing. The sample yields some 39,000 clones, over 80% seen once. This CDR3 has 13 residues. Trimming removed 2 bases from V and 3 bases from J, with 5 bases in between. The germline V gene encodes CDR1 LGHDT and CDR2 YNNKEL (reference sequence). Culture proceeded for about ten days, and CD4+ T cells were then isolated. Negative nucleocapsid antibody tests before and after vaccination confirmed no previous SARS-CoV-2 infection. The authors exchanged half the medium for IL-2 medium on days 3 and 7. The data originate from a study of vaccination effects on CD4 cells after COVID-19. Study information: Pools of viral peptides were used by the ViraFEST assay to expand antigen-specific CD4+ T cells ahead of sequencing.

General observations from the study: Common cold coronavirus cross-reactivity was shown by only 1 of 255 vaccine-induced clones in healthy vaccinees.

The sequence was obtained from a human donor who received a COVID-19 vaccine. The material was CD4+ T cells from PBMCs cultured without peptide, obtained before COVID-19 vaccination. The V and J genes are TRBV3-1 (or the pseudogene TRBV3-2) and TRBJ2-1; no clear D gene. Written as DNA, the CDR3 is TGTGCCAGCAGCCAACCGGGCTACAATGAGCAGTTCTTC. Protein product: CASSQPGYNEQFF.